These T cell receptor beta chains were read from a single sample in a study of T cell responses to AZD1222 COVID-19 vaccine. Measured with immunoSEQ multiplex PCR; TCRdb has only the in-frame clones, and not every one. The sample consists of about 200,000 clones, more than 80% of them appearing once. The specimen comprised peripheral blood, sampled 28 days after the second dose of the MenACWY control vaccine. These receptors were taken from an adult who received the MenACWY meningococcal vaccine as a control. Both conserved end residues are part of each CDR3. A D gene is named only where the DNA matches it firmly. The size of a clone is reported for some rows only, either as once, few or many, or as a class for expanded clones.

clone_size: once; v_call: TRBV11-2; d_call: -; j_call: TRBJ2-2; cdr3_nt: TGTGCCAGCAGCTTAGCCCCCCCAGGGACCGGGGAGCTGTTTTTT; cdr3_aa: CASSLAPPGTGELFF
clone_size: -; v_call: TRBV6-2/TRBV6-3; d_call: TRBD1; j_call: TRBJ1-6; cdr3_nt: TGTGCCAGCAGTTCCAACGGACAGGATTCACCCCTCCACTTT; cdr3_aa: CASSSNGQDSPLHF
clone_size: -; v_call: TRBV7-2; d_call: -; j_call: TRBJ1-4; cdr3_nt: TGTGCCAGCAGCTTATCACGGGCAACTAATGAAAAACTGTTTTTT; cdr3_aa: CASSLSRATNEKLFF
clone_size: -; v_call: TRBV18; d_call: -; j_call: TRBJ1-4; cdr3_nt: TGTGCCAGCTCACCAGTTAACACAGCTAATGAAAAACTGTTTTTT; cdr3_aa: CASSPVNTANEKLFF
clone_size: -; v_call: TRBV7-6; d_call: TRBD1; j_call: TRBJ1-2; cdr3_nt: TGTGCCAGCAGCTTAGTGCAGGGGGCAGAGAATGGCTACACCTTC; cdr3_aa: CASSLVQGAENGYTF
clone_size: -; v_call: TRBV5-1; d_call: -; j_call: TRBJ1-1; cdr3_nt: TGCGCCAGCAGCACTTTGATGAACACTGAAGCTTTCTTT; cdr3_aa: CASSTLMNTEAFF
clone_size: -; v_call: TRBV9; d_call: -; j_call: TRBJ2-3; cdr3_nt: TGTGCCAGCAGCGGGGGAGGGGGAGATACGCAGTATTTT; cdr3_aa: CASSGGGGDTQYF
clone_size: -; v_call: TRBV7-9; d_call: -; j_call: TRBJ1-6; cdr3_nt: TGTGCCAGCAGCTTAGACGGATCACCCCTCCACTTT; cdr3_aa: CASSLDGSPLHF
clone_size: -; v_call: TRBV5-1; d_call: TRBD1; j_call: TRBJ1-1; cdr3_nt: TGCGCCAGCAGCTTACGGACAGGGATGAACACTGAAGCTTTCTTT; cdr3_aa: CASSLRTGMNTEAFF
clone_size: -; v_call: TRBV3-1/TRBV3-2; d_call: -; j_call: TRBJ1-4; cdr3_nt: TGTGCCAGCAGCCAAGATAGCCGGGCTACTAATGAAAAACTGTTTTTT; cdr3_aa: CASSQDSRATNEKLFF
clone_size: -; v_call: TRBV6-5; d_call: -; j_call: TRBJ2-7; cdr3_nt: TGTGCCAGCAGTTACTCGACTGGGGGCGAGCAGTACTTC; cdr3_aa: CASSYSTGGEQYF